The T cell receptor (beta chain) under discussion was sequenced for a study of long-term antiretroviral therapy in people with HIV. With respect to this clone: Its antigen is not known.

The CDR3 covers 14 residues. V lost 6 bases and J lost 5, with 16 bases in between. Germline V gene data show CDR1 as SNHLY and CDR2 as FYNNEI. Survey-level immunoSEQ v3.0 assays were run. The data were produced by immunoSEQ multiplex PCR, yet TCRdb's version contains in-frame clones alone and is incomplete. The profile shows about 21,000 clones, 88% of them singletons. Amounts of roughly 1-11 million cryopreserved PBMC were held in the samples before DNA extraction. Study observations and caveats: It was observed that HIV repertoires exhibited narrower CDR3 length ranges than controls. Before ART, certain clones expanded, and these dominated the repertoire at all time points. The data indicate that diversity increased after ART but remained below transplant donor controls.

The source of this sequence is a man aged 55 to 70 with HIV. V and J are TRBV2 and TRBJ1-1; D not resolved. The sample consisted of unsorted PBMCs, taken 2.3 years after starting antiretroviral therapy. CDR3 protein: CASSVRFFDTEAFF. CDR3 sequence (DNA): TGTGCCAGCAGCGTCCGCTTTTTTGATACTGAAGCTTTCTTT.